This is a list of T cell receptor beta chains from one sample in a study of identical twins. TCRdb processed the 5' RACE reads anew with MiXCR; each CDR3 protein has one entry. The sample consists of 250,000 to 350,000 distinct CDR3 sequences, under 9.5% of them appearing once. These records were also assigned to another study, of yellow fever vaccine responses in identical twins.

Sequenced sample: memory (CD45RO+) T cells sorted from blood. All receptors come from a woman aged 18-29 years in good health. The CDR3 runs from the conserved cysteine through the conserved F or W.

J,V,CDR3
TRBJ2-1,TRBV29-1,CSVELIVRVF
TRBJ1-5,TRBV2,CASTRTASNQPQHF
TRBJ2-3,TRBV6-5,CASSYEGWTTDTQYF
TRBJ1-5,TRBV20-1,CSAPSRGGNQPQHF
TRBJ1-2,TRBV29-1,CSVTGGRRGGYTF
TRBJ2-1,TRBV20-1,CSARPGQGANEQFF
TRBJ1-1,TRBV7-8,CASSLGGQGSVNTEAFF
TRBJ2-7,TRBV5-1,CASSTGTGGREQYF
TRBJ2-3,TRBV10-3,CAIKGGARSTDTQYF
TRBJ2-3,TRBV5-1,CASSLERHSTDTQYF
TRBJ1-2,TRBV28,CASSSPGGQGGYTF
TRBJ2-1,TRBV13,CASSWGLAGSSYNEQFF
TRBJ2-1,TRBV28,CASRRSGRDEQFF
TRBJ2-3,TRBV10-1,CASSGTPGLAGGRADTQYF
TRBJ2-3,TRBV27,CASTHLLTGKADTQYF
TRBJ1-1,TRBV12-3/TRBV12-4,CASSLEGRVNTEAFF
TRBJ2-7,TRBV12-3/TRBV12-4,CAFCLGSGGGGSYEQYF
TRBJ2-1,TRBV5-1,CASSLETSGGNEQFF
TRBJ2-1,TRBV12-3/TRBV12-4,CASSFSGLAGVQSNEQFF
TRBJ1-2,TRBV10-2,CASCRGGVDYGYTF
TRBJ1-4,TRBV20-1,CSANPQGAGEKLFF
TRBJ2-1,TRBV5-1,CASSSGPWHEQFF
TRBJ2-1,TRBV7-9,CASSLANRGEQFF
TRBJ2-2,TRBV3-1,CASSQLAGDGELFF